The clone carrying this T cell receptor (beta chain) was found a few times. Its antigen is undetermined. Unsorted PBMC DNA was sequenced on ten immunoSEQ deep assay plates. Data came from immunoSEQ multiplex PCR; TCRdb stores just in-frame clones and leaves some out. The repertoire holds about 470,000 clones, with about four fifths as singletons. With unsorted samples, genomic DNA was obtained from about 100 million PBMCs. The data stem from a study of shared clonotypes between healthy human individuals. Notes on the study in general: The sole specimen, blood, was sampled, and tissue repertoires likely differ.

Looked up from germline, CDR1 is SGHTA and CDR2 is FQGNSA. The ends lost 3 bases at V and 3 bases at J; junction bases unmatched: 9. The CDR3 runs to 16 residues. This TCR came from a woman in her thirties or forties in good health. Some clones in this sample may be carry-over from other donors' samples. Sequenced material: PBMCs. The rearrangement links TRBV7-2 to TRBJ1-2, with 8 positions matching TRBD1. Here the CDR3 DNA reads TGTGCCAGCAGCTTGCCCCGCAGGGGGCTGGACTATGGCTACACCTTC. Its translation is CASSLPRRGLDYGYTF.